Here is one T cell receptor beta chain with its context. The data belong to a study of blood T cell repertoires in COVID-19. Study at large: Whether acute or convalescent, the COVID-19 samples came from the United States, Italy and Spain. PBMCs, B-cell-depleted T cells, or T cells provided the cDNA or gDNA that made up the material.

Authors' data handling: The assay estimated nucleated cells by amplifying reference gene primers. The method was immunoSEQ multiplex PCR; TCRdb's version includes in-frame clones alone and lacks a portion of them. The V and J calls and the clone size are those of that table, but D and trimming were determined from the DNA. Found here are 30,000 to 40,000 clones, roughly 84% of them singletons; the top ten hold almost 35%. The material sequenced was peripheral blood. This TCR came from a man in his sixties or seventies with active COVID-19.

The CDR3 sequence is CASSAYRGRDYGYTF. The CDR3 DNA sequence: TGTGCCAGCAGCGCCTACAGGGGGCGGGACTATGGCTACACCTTC. The chain combines TRBV5-8 with TRBJ1-2; 9 bases are shared with TRBD1. Germline assignment: CDR1 SGHTS and CDR2 YDEGEE. This CDR3 contains 15 residues. Losses at the gene ends were 4 bases for V and 3 bases for J; bases not matched to a gene: 7.